This T cell receptor beta chain comes out of a study of T cells in Graves' hyperthyroidism and ophthalmopathy. Across the study: Peripheral blood was secured at the point of initial diagnosis, before any treatment.

Using RNA transcripts as the source, TCR beta CDR3 regions were amplified. A first-round RT-PCR of the TCR CDR3 used the HTBI primer set. TCRdb passed the multiplex PCR reads through MiXCR, listing each CDR3 protein once. The repertoire holds more than 300,000 distinct CDR3 sequences, with approximately 14% as singletons. This CDR3 comprises 14 residues. Germline V gene sequence: CDR1 PRHDT, CDR2 FYEKMQ (reference sequence). With V trimmed by 4 bases and J by 5 bases, 4 bases remained unmatched. In this sample, this clonotype turned up a few times. Its antigen is currently unknown. Isolation of PBMCs was performed on roughly 9 ml fresh peripheral blood. Findings and limits, study-wide: Expanded thyroid clonotypes (above 0.001) were mostly also found in blood. A model using 13 V-J features told ophthalmopathy apart from stable hyperthyroidism.

The clonotype was recovered from a young woman with Graves' ophthalmopathy. J is TRBJ2-2 and V is TRBV13; TRBD2 agrees at 7 bases. The sequenced sample consisted of blood. DNA for the CDR3: TGTGCCAGCAGCTGGGGGGGAGATACCGGGGAGCTGTTTTTT. The encoded protein is CASSWGGDTGELFF.